Listed below are T cell receptor beta chains from one sample, sequenced in a study of graft-versus-host responses after intestinal transplantation. Produced via immunoSEQ multiplex PCR; TCRdb's table is partial and in-frame only. Of tens of thousands of clones listed, 80% to 95% are singletons. Sequencing used bone marrow, obtained roughly 110 weeks after intestinal transplantation. Receptors were obtained from a human patient who received an intestinal transplant, so some T cells may come from the graft donor. Both conserved end residues are part of each CDR3. A D gene is named only where the DNA matches it firmly. Clone size is shown for a subset of rows, as once, few, many or a class of expanded clone.

v_call: TRBV6-5; d_call: .; clone_size: .; j_call: TRBJ2-7; cdr3_aa: CASSSGVTYEQYF; cdr3_nt: TGTGCCAGCAGTTCCGGCGTGACCTACGAGCAGTACTTC
v_call: TRBV7-9; d_call: TRBD1; clone_size: .; j_call: TRBJ2-7; cdr3_aa: CASSLVQGLTYEQYF; cdr3_nt: TGTGCCAGCAGCTTAGTACAGGGGTTAACCTACGAGCAGTACTTC
v_call: TRBV2; d_call: TRBD1; clone_size: few; j_call: TRBJ1-2; cdr3_aa: CASGDPGQGYGYTF; cdr3_nt: TGTGCCAGCGGAGATCCGGGACAGGGCTATGGCTACACCTTC
v_call: TRBV2; d_call: .; clone_size: .; j_call: TRBJ1-5; cdr3_aa: CASREGQGGGGNQPQHF; cdr3_nt: TGTGCCAGCAGGGAGGGGCAGGGTGGAGGAGGCAATCAGCCCCAGCATTTT
v_call: TRBV28; d_call: .; clone_size: .; j_call: TRBJ1-1; cdr3_aa: CASSLIGTEAFF; cdr3_nt: TGTGCCAGCAGTTTAATCGGGACTGAAGCTTTCTTT
v_call: TRBV6-6; d_call: TRBD1; clone_size: .; j_call: TRBJ2-7; cdr3_aa: CASSYSMGQLYEQYF; cdr3_nt: TGTGCCAGCAGTTACTCGATGGGACAGCTCTACGAGCAGTACTTC
v_call: TRBV28; d_call: TRBD2; clone_size: .; j_call: TRBJ2-7; cdr3_aa: CASSLGGASGSRGEQYF; cdr3_nt: TGTGCCAGCAGTTTAGGTGGTGCTAGCGGGAGTCGTGGCGAGCAGTACTTC
v_call: TRBV7-6; d_call: .; clone_size: .; j_call: TRBJ1-1; cdr3_aa: CASSSRGDMFTEAFF; cdr3_nt: TGTGCCAGCAGCTCGAGAGGCGACATGTTCACTGAAGCTTTCTTT
v_call: TRBV30; d_call: .; clone_size: .; j_call: TRBJ1-1; cdr3_aa: CAWIGSEPTGAEAFF; cdr3_nt: TGTGCCTGGATTGGGTCAGAACCCACGGGAGCTGAAGCTTTCTTT
v_call: TRBV9; d_call: .; clone_size: .; j_call: TRBJ2-7; cdr3_aa: CASSVSSGYEQYF; cdr3_nt: TGTGCCAGCAGCGTATCCAGCGGCTACGAGCAGTACTTC